Below are 11 T cell receptor beta chains sequenced from a single sample in a study of T cell responses to AZD1222 COVID-19 vaccine. Sequencing used immunoSEQ multiplex PCR; TCRdb keeps in-frame clones, though not all of them. The table has around 66,000 clones, 88% seen once. Sample: peripheral blood, taken 28 days after the second dose of the MenACWY control vaccine. The receptors here all came from an adult who received the MenACWY meningococcal vaccine as a control.

V is TRBV11-2 and J is TRBJ2-3; D is possibly TRBD2 (6 bases). There are 13 residues in the CDR3. Germline CDR1 is SGHAT and CDR2 is FQNNGV. V lost 1 base, J lost 5 bases, and 7 bases lay in between. The CDR3 is CASSLAGEDTQYF. The CDR3 nucleotides read TGTGCCAGCAGCTTAGCGGGGGAAGATACGCAGTATTTT. The full variable domain, completed using reference TRBV11-2 and TRBJ2-3, is EAGVAQSPRYKIIEKRQSVAFWCNPISGHATLYWYQQILGQGPKLLIQFQNNGVVDDSQLPKDRFSAERLKGVDSTLKIQPAKLEDSAVYLCASSLAGEDTQYFGPGTRLTVL.

V gene TRBV27 combines with J gene TRBJ1-2, with 7 bases that match TRBD1. Germline V gene sequence: CDR1 MNHEY, CDR2 SMNVEV (reference sequence). The CDR3 extends over 13 amino acids. Trimming at V came to 7 bases and at J to 7 bases, leaving 9 bases not matched to a gene. The CDR3 DNA reads TGTGCCAGCACCCTCAAACAGGGGAGTGGCTACACCTTC. Amino acids: CASTLKQGSGYTF.

V gene TRBV7-8 combines with J gene TRBJ2-7; D is uncertain. Trimming took off 2 bases at V and 1 base at J, with 9 bases between the two ends. Germline lookup yields CDR1 SGHVS and CDR2 FQNEAQ. This CDR3 has 14 residues. CDR3 DNA sequence: TGTGCCAGCAGCTTAACGGCTAGTTCCTACGAGCAGTACTTC. Translated: CASSLTASSYEQYF.

The chain has TRBV30 and TRBJ1-2; no reliable D call. Germline CDR1 and CDR2: GTSNPN and SVGIG (reference sequence). Trimming shortened V by 0 bases and J by 0 bases, and 11 bases separated the two germline ends. The CDR3 is 15 amino acids. CDR3 nucleotides: TGTGCCTGGAGTGTTGGCAGGATGACTAACTATGGCTACACCTTC. Translation: CAWSVGRMTNYGYTF.

The gene calls are TRBV19 and TRBJ1-2; D is undetermined. Germline CDR1 is LNHDA and CDR2 is SQIVND (reference sequence). Trimming removed 2 bases at V and 7 bases at J, with 5 bases between. This CDR3 has 11 residues. CDR3 coding DNA: TGTGCCAGTAGTATACAAGCTGGCTACACCTTC. The encoded protein is CASSIQAGYTF.

The chain recombines TRBV27 with TRBJ2-1; 10 nucleotides match TRBD2. V shed 3 bases, J shed 4 bases, and the junction held 6 bases outside the gene matches. Germline CDR1 MNHEY, CDR2 SMNVEV (reference sequence). The CDR3 is 16 residues long. CDR3 amino acids: CASSLSGRARYNEQFF. CDR3 coding DNA: TGTGCCAGCAGTTTGAGCGGGAGGGCCAGGTACAATGAGCAGTTCTTC.

The V call is TRBV7-8, the J call TRBJ1-5; the match to TRBD1 covers 10 bases. Trimming removed 2 bases from V and 5 bases from J; junction bases left unmatched: 6. This CDR3 comprises 16 residues. Germline-derived CDR1 and CDR2 are SGHVS and FQNEAQ. The CDR3 nucleotides are TGTGCCAGCAGCTTAATGAGTGGGACAGGGGATCAGCCCCAGCATTTT. This codes for CASSLMSGTGDQPQHF.

The genes are TRBV3-1 (or the pseudogene TRBV3-2) and TRBJ1-5; no clear D gene. V dropped 1 base and J dropped 4 bases, with 8 bases sitting between them. Germline V gene sequence: CDR1 LGHDT, CDR2 YNNKEL (reference sequence). The CDR3 has 14 residues. The CDR3 DNA sequence: TGTGCCAGCAGCCAAGGGAACGGTAATCAGCCCCAGCATTTT. It codes for CASSQGNGNQPQHF.

The chain combines TRBV18 with TRBJ2-3; 9 nucleotides match TRBD2. Trimming took 5 bases from V and 1 from J; bases not matched to a gene: 4. From germline, CDR1 is KGHSH and CDR2 LQKENI. The CDR3 consists of 15 residues. CDR3 nucleotides: TGTGCCAGCTCAATAGCGGGAGCCGGCACAGATACGCAGTATTTT. Translated, it gives CASSIAGAGTDTQYF. Supplemented by reference TRBV18 and TRBJ2-3, the full variable domain reads NAGVMQNPRHLVRRRGQEARLRCSPMKGHSHVYWYRQLPEEGLKFMVYLQKENIIDESGMPKERFSAEFPKEGPSILRIQQVVRGDSAAYFCASSIAGAGTDTQYFGPGTRLTVL.

The rearrangement links TRBV7-9 to TRBJ1-4; unclear D gene. CDR3 size: 15 residues. Per the germline V gene, CDR1 is SEHNR and CDR2 is FQNEAQ (reference sequence). Trimming left V 2 bases short and J 8 bases short, with 15 bases between. CDR3 coding DNA: TGTGCCAGCAGCTTAAATTGGCAGGTGGGGGAAAAACTGTTTTTT. Residues: CASSLNWQVGEKLFF. The full variable domain, in which reference TRBV7-9 and TRBJ1-4 provide the parts outside the CDR3, is DTGVSQNPRHKITKRGQNVTFRCDPISEHNRLYWYRQTLGQGPEFLTYFQNEAQLEKSRLLSDRFSAERPKGSFSTLEIQRTEQGDSAMYLCASSLNWQVGEKLFFGSGTQLSVL.

The chain's CDR3 is CASSPTGQPQETQYF. DNA for the CDR3: TGTGCCAGCAGCCCGACGGGACAGCCCCAAGAGACCCAGTACTTC. The V and J genes are TRBV9 and TRBJ2-5; 7 bases agree with TRBD1. V trimming: 4 bases; J trimming: 1 base; junction bases outside the gene matches: 7. In germline, CDR1 is SGDLS, CDR2 YYNGEE. The CDR3 is made up of 15 amino acids.